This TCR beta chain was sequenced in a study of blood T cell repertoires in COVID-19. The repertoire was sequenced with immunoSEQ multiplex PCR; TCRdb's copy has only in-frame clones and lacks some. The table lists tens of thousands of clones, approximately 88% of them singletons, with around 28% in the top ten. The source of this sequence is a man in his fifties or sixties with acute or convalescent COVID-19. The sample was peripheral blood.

The CDR3 reads CASSSTGEGGYTF. CDR3 in DNA: TGTGCCAGCAGCTCGACAGGGGAGGGTGGCTACACCTTC. J is TRBJ1-2 and V is TRBV7-3; TRBD1 matches 8 bases. Per germline, CDR1 SGHTA and CDR2 FQGTGA. The CDR3 is made up of 13 amino acids. Germline trimming cut 4 bases from V and 7 bases from J; bases unmatched to any gene: 5.